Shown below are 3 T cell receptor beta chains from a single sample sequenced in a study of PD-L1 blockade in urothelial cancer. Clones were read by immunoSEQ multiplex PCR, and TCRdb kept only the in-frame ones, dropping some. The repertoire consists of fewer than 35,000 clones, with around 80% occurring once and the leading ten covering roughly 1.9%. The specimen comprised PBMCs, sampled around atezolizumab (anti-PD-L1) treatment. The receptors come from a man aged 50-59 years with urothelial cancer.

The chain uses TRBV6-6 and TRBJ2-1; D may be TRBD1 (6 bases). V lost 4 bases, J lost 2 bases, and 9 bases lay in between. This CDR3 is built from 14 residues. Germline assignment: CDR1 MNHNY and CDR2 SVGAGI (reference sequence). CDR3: CASSWDITYNEQFF. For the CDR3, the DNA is TGTGCCAGCAGTTGGGACATAACCTACAATGAGCAGTTCTTC.

Here the CDR3 DNA reads TGTGCCAGCGGATTCAGGGGACATTATGGCTACACCTTC. The encoded protein is CASGFRGHYGYTF. The gene calls are TRBV28 and TRBJ1-2; tentative D call: TRBD1 (6 bases). Trimming removed 8 bases from V and 5 bases from J, with 15 bases in between. The CDR3 has 13 residues. Germline V gene lookup returns CDR1 MDHEN and CDR2 SYDVKM.

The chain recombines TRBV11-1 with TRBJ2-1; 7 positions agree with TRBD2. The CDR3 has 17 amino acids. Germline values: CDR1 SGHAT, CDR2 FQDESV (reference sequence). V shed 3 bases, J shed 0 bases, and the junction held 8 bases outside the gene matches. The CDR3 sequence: CASSFSGAGNSYNEQFF. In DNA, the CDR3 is TGTGCCAGCAGCTTTTCGGGAGCGGGAAACTCCTACAATGAGCAGTTCTTC.